One TCR beta chain is described in this entry. Original processing methods: For nucleated cells, counts were estimated from reference gene primer amplification. Only in-frame clones appear in the TCRdb table, and some are missing; sequencing was by immunoSEQ multiplex PCR. V and J calls and clone size are as listed in that table; D and trimming were resolved from the DNA. The data show about 49,000 clones, roughly 77% seen once. The V gene lost 0 bases and the J gene lost 6 bases, with 18 bases spanning the gap. CDR3 size: 16 residues. Germline V gene sequence: CDR1 SGHAT, CDR2 FQNNGV. This record belongs to a study of blood T cell repertoires in COVID-19.

The clonotype comes from a man between 65 and 85 years old with active or convalescent COVID-19. The chain combines TRBV11-2 with TRBJ2-7, with a possible D match to TRBD2 (6 bases). Sequencing used peripheral blood. This chain's CDR3 is CASSLDRQVQEGEQYF. The CDR3 DNA follows: TGTGCCAGCAGCTTAGATAGGCAGGTCCAGGAGGGCGAGCAGTACTTC.